The 8 T cell receptor beta chains listed next were all sequenced from one sample in a study of radiation and T cells in renal cell carcinoma. Assay: immunoSEQ multiplex PCR; the TCRdb copy retains only in-frame clones and omits some. The sample has approximately 21,000 clones, nearly 55% seen once; the top ten hold roughly 22%. Regarding treatment: treatment-naive control, cytoreductive nephrectomy. The specimen comprised tumor tissue, sampled from a patient whose treatment was nephrectomy without radiotherapy. The receptor source for this set is a human donor with renal cell carcinoma.

In DNA form, the CDR3 reads TGTGCCAGCAGCGGGGACAGCCGCTCTGGAAACACCATATATTTT. Protein sequence: CASSGDSRSGNTIYF. The chain has TRBV9 and TRBJ1-3; 7 bases match TRBD1. J gave up 0 bases and V 3 bases, and 3 bases lay outside the gene matches. Germline CDR1 reads SGDLS; CDR2 reads YYNGEE. The length of the CDR3 is 15 residues.

A few counts support this clone. The chain joins TRBV6-6 to TRBJ1-1; D perhaps matches TRBD1 (5 bases). The CDR3 is 15 amino acids. Trimming left V 6 bases short and J 1 base short, with 15 bases between. Germline V gives CDR1 MNHNY, CDR2 SVGAGI (reference sequence). The DNA for the CDR3 is TGTGCCAGCAGCTTAGTAGGAGGGGAGAACACTGAAGCTTTCTTT. This sequence encodes CASSLVGGENTEAFF.

This clone is medium-sized by share. The chain has TRBV7-9 and TRBJ1-1; D gene unclear. The V and J ends lost 3 bases and 4 bases respectively, with 6 bases between them. The CDR3 spans 12 residues. Germline V gene data show CDR1 as SEHNR and CDR2 as FQNEAQ (reference sequence). As DNA, the CDR3 is TGTGCCAGCAGCTTCTGGGTCACTGAAGCTTTCTTT. Translation gives CASSFWVTEAFF.

V usage is TRBV5-1 and J usage is TRBJ1-1, with 8 nucleotides matching TRBD1. The CDR3 is made up of 16 amino acids. Germline V lookup: CDR1 SGHRS, CDR2 YFSETQ. The ends lost 4 bases at V and 0 bases at J; junction bases unmatched: 8. CDR3 amino acids: CASSPTAGGVNTEAFF. In DNA form, the CDR3 reads TGCGCCAGCAGCCCGACGGCAGGGGGCGTGAACACTGAAGCTTTCTTT.

The table lists this clone with a few counts. V is TRBV12-5 and J is TRBJ2-7, with 11 nucleotides matching TRBD2. The CDR3 extends over 14 amino acids. V shed 7 bases, J shed 7 bases, and the junction held 9 bases outside the gene matches. CDR1 and CDR2 from the germline V gene are LGHNT and FRNRAP. The CDR3 DNA reads TGTGCTAGTGCCCCCGGGACTAGCGGAAGGGAGCAGTACTTC. Encoded protein: CASAPGTSGREQYF.

This clone was picked up a small number of times. The chain couples TRBV5-1 to TRBJ1-1; D uncertain. This CDR3 has 12 amino acids. Germline CDR1 reads SGHRS; CDR2 reads YFSETQ. V shed 7 bases and J shed 4 bases, with 11 bases lying between them. The CDR3 nucleotides read TGCGCCAGCGGAAGAGTGACCACTGAAGCTTTCTTT. It specifies CASGRVTTEAFF. Full variable domain (remainder filled in from reference TRBV5-1 and TRBJ1-1): KAGVTQTPRYLIKTRGQQVTLSCSPISGHRSVSWYQQTPGQGLQFLFEYFSETQRNKGNFPGRFSGRQFSNSRSEMNVSTLELGDSALYLCASGRVTTEAFFGQGTRLTVV.

J is TRBJ2-5 and V is TRBV7-2, with 8 nucleotides matching TRBD2. With the DNA end fitting TRBJ2-7 better, the J assignment may be wrong. The CDR3 totals 17 residues. The germline V gene encodes CDR1 SGHTA and CDR2 FQGNSA. Here the CDR3 reads CASSLNGGRSGYYEQYF. DNA for the CDR3: TGTGCCAGCAGCTTAAACGGCGGGAGGTCGGGGTACTACGAGCAGTACTTC.

The chain uses TRBV9 and TRBJ2-7; possible D gene TRBD1, 6 bases. The CDR3 spans 14 residues. Trimming cost V 3 bases and J 6 bases, with 16 bases left between them. The germline CDR1 and CDR2 sequences are SGDLS and YYNGEE. The CDR3 sequence: CASSGDMRVAEQYF. In nucleotides, the CDR3 is TGTGCCAGCAGCGGGGACATGAGGGTCGCCGAGCAGTACTTC. Combining the CDR3 with reference TRBV9 and TRBJ2-7 gives the whole variable domain DSGVTQTPKHLITATGQRVTLRCSPRSGDLSVYWYQQSLDQGLQFLIQYYNGEERAKGNILERFSAQQFPDLHSELNLSSLELGDSALYFCASSGDMRVAEQYFGPGTRLTVT.